This entry is about one T cell receptor beta chain. This CDR3 has 15 amino acids. Trimming cost V 4 bases and J 1 base, with 14 bases left between them. The germline V gene encodes CDR1 SEHNR and CDR2 FQNEAQ (reference sequence). This sample is part of a study of beta chain features in type 1 diabetes. The isolated RNA, all of it, was reverse transcribed, so expressed TCRB transcripts were what got sequenced. Libraries were prepared by immunoSEQ multiplex PCR; TCRdb keeps only in-frame clonotypes and omits some of them. The sample consists of roughly 330,000 clones, more than 9.5% of them appearing once.

The material sequenced was naive CD4+ T cells from blood. This chain links TRBV7-9 with TRBJ2-7; D is possibly TRBD1 (5 bases). This clonotype was sampled from a woman in her 30s in good health. This CDR3 is CASSSDRTPSYEQYF. For the CDR3, the DNA is TGTGCCAGCAGCTCAGACAGAACCCCTTCCTACGAGCAGTACTTC.